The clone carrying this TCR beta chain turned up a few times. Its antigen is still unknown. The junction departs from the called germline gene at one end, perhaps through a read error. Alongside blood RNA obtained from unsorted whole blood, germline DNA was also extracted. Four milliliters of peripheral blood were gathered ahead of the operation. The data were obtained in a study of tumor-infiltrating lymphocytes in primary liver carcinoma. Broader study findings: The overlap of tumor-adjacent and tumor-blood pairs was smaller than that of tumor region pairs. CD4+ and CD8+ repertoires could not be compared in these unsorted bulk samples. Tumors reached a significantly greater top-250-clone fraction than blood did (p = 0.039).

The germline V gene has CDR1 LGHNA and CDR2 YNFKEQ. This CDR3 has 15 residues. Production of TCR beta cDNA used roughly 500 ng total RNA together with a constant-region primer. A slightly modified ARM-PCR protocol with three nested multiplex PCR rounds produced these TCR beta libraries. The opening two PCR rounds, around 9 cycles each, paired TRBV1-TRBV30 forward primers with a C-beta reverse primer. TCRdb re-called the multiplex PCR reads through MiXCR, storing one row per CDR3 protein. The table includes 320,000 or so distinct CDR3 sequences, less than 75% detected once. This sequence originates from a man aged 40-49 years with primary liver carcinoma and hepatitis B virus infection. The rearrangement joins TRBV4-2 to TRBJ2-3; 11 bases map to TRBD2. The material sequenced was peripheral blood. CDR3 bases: TGTGCCAGTAGCCTCCTAGCGGGAGGCGCAGATACGCAGTATTTT. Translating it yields CASSLLAGGADTQYF.